This TCR beta chain is from a study of blood T cell repertoires in COVID-19. Method: immunoSEQ multiplex PCR; TCRdb's copy keeps in-frame clones and lacks some. The sample shows roughly 130,000 clones, about 83% of them seen only once. CDR1 is LNHNV, CDR2 YYDKDF, per germline (reference sequence). Between the trimmed V and J ends, which lost 4 bases and 4 bases, there was a span of 2 bases. The CDR3 sequence is 11 residues long. This clone came up a few times. The sequence was collected from a man in his forties or fifties with acute or convalescent COVID-19. The chain combines TRBV15 with TRBJ1-3; D gene uncertain. The specimen was peripheral blood. This chain's CDR3 is CATSTGNTIYF. CDR3 bases: TGTGCCACCAGCACAGGAAACACCATATATTTT.